Here is one TCR beta chain with its context. This record belongs to a study of blood T cell repertoires in COVID-19. Per the germline V gene, CDR1 is MNHNS and CDR2 is SASEGT. The CDR3 runs 15 residues. Losses at the gene ends were 0 bases for V and 6 bases for J; bases not matched to a gene: 2. Living in 24 US areas, the participants were between roughly 18 and 90 years of age. Membership in each cohort depended on participant-reported clinical history. Produced via immunoSEQ multiplex PCR; TCRdb's table is partial and in-frame only. The sample lists roughly 180,000 clones, 80% to 90% seen once, with about 3.5% in the top ten.

This sequence was found in a woman aged 45-65 years in a cohort exposed to, infected with or recovered from COVID-19 (not recorded which). The chain has TRBV6-1 and TRBJ1-5; TRBD1 aligns across 10 bases. The sequencing sample was made of PBMCs or T cells enriched from blood (not recorded which). This CDR3 reads CASSEATGGGQPQHF. In nucleotides, the CDR3 is TGTGCCAGCAGTGAAGCGACAGGGGGCGGTCAGCCCCAGCATTTT.